The rows below give T cell receptor beta chains drawn from one sample of a study of PD-1 blockade in classical Hodgkin lymphoma. Sequencing was performed with immunoSEQ multiplex PCR; in TCRdb, only in-frame clones are kept and a portion is missing. The top ten hold about a sixth of the sample, which has under 25,000 clones, roughly 75% seen once. The source material was peripheral blood mononuclear cells (PBMCs), sampled before the second cycle of nivolumab. These receptors came from a human donor with classical Hodgkin lymphoma. The CDR3 runs from the conserved cysteine through the conserved F or W. The D gene is left open where the match is weak. Size is stated for part of the rows, as once, few or many counts, or as a class when the clone is expanded.

clone_size d_call j_call v_call cdr3_aa cdr3_nt
NA TRBD1 TRBJ2-7 TRBV28 CASRSGTGWNYEQYF TGTGCCAGCAGGTCCGGGACAGGGTGGAATTACGAGCAGTACTTC
once NA TRBJ2-7 TRBV30 CAWRGVGYEQYF TGTGCCTGGCGCGGGGTCGGCTACGAGCAGTACTTC
NA NA TRBJ1-2 TRBV7-9 CASRAVGLVDNYGYTF TGTGCCAGCAGGGCTGTAGGGCTAGTGGATAACTATGGCTACACCTTC
once NA TRBJ1-4 TRBV19 CASSLRGEKLFF TGTGCCAGTAGCCTAAGAGGGGAAAAACTGTTTTTT
NA NA TRBJ2-3 TRBV19 CASSSAATDTQYF TGTGCCAGTAGTTCCGCGGCCACAGATACGCAGTATTTT
NA NA TRBJ2-2 TRBV28 CASSLRGTVGTGELFF TGTGCCAGCAGTTTACGGGGGACAGTTGGCACCGGGGAGCTGTTTTTT
NA NA TRBJ1-5 TRBV7-8 CASSLDGTGGQPQHF TGTGCCAGCAGCTTAGATGGGACGGGAGGTCAGCCCCAGCATTTT
NA TRBD2 TRBJ2-5 TRBV27 CASKDTWGTTSGQETQYF TGTGCCAGCAAAGACACGTGGGGCACCACTAGCGGTCAAGAGACCCAGTACTTC
once TRBD1 TRBJ2-2 TRBV7-2 CASSLAGPRTGDTGELFF TGTGCCAGCAGCTTAGCAGGGCCCAGGACAGGGGACACCGGGGAGCTGTTTTTT
NA NA TRBJ1-2 TRBV10-3 CAISEARSGYTF TGTGCCATCAGTGAGGCCCGCTCTGGCTACACCTTC
NA NA TRBJ2-3 TRBV4-1 CASSLPGLVETDTQYF TGCGCCAGCAGCCTTCCCGGGTTGGTTGAGACAGATACGCAGTATTTT
NA TRBD1 TRBJ2-2 TRBV6-1 CASSVAPGGANTGELFF TGTGCCAGCAGTGTCGCCCCAGGGGGCGCGAACACCGGGGAGCTGTTTTTT
NA TRBD2 TRBJ2-2 TRBV19 CASRISGRRTTGELFF TGTGCCAGTAGGATTAGCGGGAGGAGGACCACCGGGGAGCTGTTTTTT
NA NA TRBJ2-7 TRBV6-6 CASSYSQPDFGYEQYF TGTGCCAGCAGTTACTCCCAACCGGACTTCGGCTACGAGCAGTACTTC
NA NA TRBJ1-5 TRBV28 CASSSQISNQPQHF TGTGCCAGCAGTTCCCAGATTAGCAATCAGCCCCAGCATTTT
NA NA TRBJ2-7 TRBV6-1 CASVKQTYEQYF TGTGCCAGCGTGAAACAGACCTACGAGCAGTACTTC
NA NA TRBJ2-7 TRBV19 CASSPGVAGPLYEQYF TGTGCCAGTAGCCCCGGAGTAGCTGGGCCCTTATACGAGCAGTACTTC
NA NA TRBJ2-2 TRBV5-1 CATRSSTNTGELFF TGCGCTACCAGGAGCTCTACGAACACCGGGGAGCTGTTTTTT
NA NA TRBJ2-2 TRBV6-1 CASRPTGELFF TGTGCCAGTAGACCTACCGGGGAGCTGTTTTTT
once NA TRBJ1-5 TRBV28 CASSPMDNFGNQPQHF TGTGCCAGCAGTCCAATGGACAATTTTGGCAATCAGCCCCAGCATTTT
NA NA TRBJ2-3 TRBV4-1 CASSPGRGALTDTQYF TGCGCCAGCAGCCCTGGTAGGGGGGCACTCACAGATACGCAGTATTTT
NA TRBD1 TRBJ1-5 TRBV19 CASSSSRTGNQPQHF TGTGCCAGTAGTAGTTCAAGGACAGGTAATCAGCCCCAGCATTTT
NA NA TRBJ2-3 TRBV5-1 CASSLHSKMTDTQYF TGCGCCAGCAGCTTGCACTCAAAAATGACAGATACGCAGTATTTT
NA NA TRBJ2-3 TRBV19 CATRDSPSTDTQYF TGTGCCACTCGGGACTCGCCTAGCACAGATACGCAGTATTTT
NA NA TRBJ2-4 TRBV28 CASSSLPELAKNIQYF TGTGCCAGCAGTTCTCTACCTGAACTAGCCAAAAACATTCAGTACTTC
NA NA TRBJ2-4 TRBV28 CASSFEGGNIQYF TGTGCCAGCAGTTTCGAAGGGGGGAACATTCAGTACTTC
NA TRBD1 TRBJ1-1 TRBV6-1 CASSKTGATEAFF TGTGCCAGCAGCAAAACAGGGGCCACTGAAGCTTTCTTT
NA NA TRBJ2-1 TRBV7-9 CASSQTLQSYNEQFF TGTGCCAGCAGCCAAACACTGCAGTCCTACAATGAGCAGTTCTTC
NA NA TRBJ2-7 TRBV6-1 CASSEGPYGAYEQYF TGTGCCAGCAGTGAAGGCCCCTACGGGGCGTACGAGCAGTACTTC
NA NA TRBJ2-2 TRBV5-1 CASRTDTTNTGELFF TGCGCCAGCAGAACCGACACAACGAACACCGGGGAGCTGTTTTTT
NA TRBD2 TRBJ2-1 TRBV6-6 CASETSGSNEQFF TGTGCCAGCGAGACTAGCGGGAGCAATGAGCAGTTCTTC
NA TRBD1 TRBJ2-3 TRBV19 CASRTGSADTQYF TGTGCCAGCCGGACAGGGTCGGCAGATACGCAGTATTTT
NA TRBD2 TRBJ2-7 TRBV19 CASSTPGSGKYEQYF TGTGCCAGTAGTACCCCCGGTAGCGGGAAATACGAGCAGTACTTC
NA TRBD2 TRBJ2-7 TRBV6-1 CASRASGRVHEQYF TGTGCCAGCAGAGCTAGCGGGAGAGTGCACGAGCAGTACTTC
NA TRBD2 TRBJ2-3 TRBV5-4 CASSKGLAGADTQYF TGTGCCAGCAGCAAGGGACTAGCGGGAGCAGATACGCAGTATTTT
NA NA TRBJ1-1 TRBV6-1 CASRIGALNTEAFF TGTGCCAGCAGGATAGGGGCGCTGAACACTGAAGCTTTCTTT
once NA TRBJ2-2 TRBV6-1 CASSTREAGELFF TGTGCCAGCAGTACACGAGAGGCCGGGGAGCTGTTTTTT
NA NA TRBJ2-7 TRBV6-1 CASTRQAYEQYF TGTGCCAGCACACGACAGGCTTACGAGCAGTACTTC
once NA TRBJ1-5 TRBV10-3 CAISGGGGTNQPQHF TGTGCCATCAGTGGTGGTGGGGGCACGAATCAGCCCCAGCATTTT
once TRBD2 TRBJ2-2 TRBV6-1 CASSRLASYTGELFF TGTGCCAGCAGTCGACTAGCGTCTTACACCGGGGAGCTGTTTTTT
NA TRBD1 TRBJ1-2 TRBV28 CASSPQTGLDYGYTF TGTGCCAGCAGTCCACAGACAGGGTTGGACTATGGCTACACCTTC
NA TRBD2 TRBJ2-5 TRBV19 CASSARAGAVETQYF TGTGCCAGTAGTGCAAGAGCGGGAGCGGTAGAGACCCAGTACTTC
NA NA TRBJ1-2 TRBV2 CASSDLPRYGYTF TGTGCCAGCAGTGATCTCCCCCGCTATGGCTACACCTTC
large TRBD2 TRBJ2-7 TRBV29-1 CSVRAGEGEQYF TGCAGCGTTAGGGCGGGAGAGGGCGAGCAGTACTTC
NA TRBD2 TRBJ2-3 TRBV18 CASSPLGTSGSNTDTQYF TGTGCCAGCTCACCTTTAGGGACTAGCGGGAGTAACACAGATACGCAGTATTTT
NA NA TRBJ1-4 TRBV7-8 CASSPQGSNEKLFF TGTGCCAGCAGCCCACAGGGAAGTAATGAAAAACTGTTTTTT
NA NA TRBJ1-1 TRBV6-5 CASIRVGAEAFF TGTGCCAGCATAAGGGTTGGGGCTGAAGCTTTCTTT
NA TRBD1 TRBJ2-7 TRBV5-1 CASSVDRAQYEQYF TGCGCCAGCAGCGTGGACAGGGCACAATACGAGCAGTACTTC
NA TRBD2 TRBJ2-3 TRBV27 CASSSRTSGRARWTDTQYF TGTGCCAGCAGTTCAAGAACTAGCGGGAGGGCCAGATGGACAGATACGCAGTATTTT
once TRBD2 TRBJ2-1 TRBV5-1 CASTLLAGAVYNEQFF TGCGCCAGCACCCTTCTAGCGGGAGCGGTGTACAATGAGCAGTTCTTC
NA TRBD2 TRBJ2-3 TRBV5-1 CASSPVAGFADTQYF TGCGCCAGCAGCCCTGTAGCGGGATTCGCAGATACGCAGTATTTT
once NA TRBJ2-7 TRBV7-9 CASSLVGYLTYEQYF TGTGCCAGCAGCTTAGTAGGCTACCTTACCTACGAGCAGTACTTC
NA NA TRBJ2-6 TRBV28 CASSFTGFGANVLTF TGTGCCAGCAGTTTTACAGGATTTGGGGCCAACGTCCTGACTTTC
NA TRBD2 TRBJ2-1 TRBV5-1 CASSLAGPYNEQFF TGCGCCAGCAGCTTAGCGGGGCCCTACAATGAGCAGTTCTTC
NA NA TRBJ2-4 TRBV19 CASSIGLAKSIQYF TGTGCCAGTAGTATAGGGTTAGCCAAAAGCATTCAGTACTTC
NA NA TRBJ2-7 TRBV19 CASSRDASYEQYF TGTGCCAGTAGCCGGGACGCGTCCTACGAGCAGTACTTC
NA NA TRBJ1-2 TRBV6-5 CASSYMDDRGYTF TGTGCCAGCAGTTATATGGACGATCGGGGCTACACCTTC